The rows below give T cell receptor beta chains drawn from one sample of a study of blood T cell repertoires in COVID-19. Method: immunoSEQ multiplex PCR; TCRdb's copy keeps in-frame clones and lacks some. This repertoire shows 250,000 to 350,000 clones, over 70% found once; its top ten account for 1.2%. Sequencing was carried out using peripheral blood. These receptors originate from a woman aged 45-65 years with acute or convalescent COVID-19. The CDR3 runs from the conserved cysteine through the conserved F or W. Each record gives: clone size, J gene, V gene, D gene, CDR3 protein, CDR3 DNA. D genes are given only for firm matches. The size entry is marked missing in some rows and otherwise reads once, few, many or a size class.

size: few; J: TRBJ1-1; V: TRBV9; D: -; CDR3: CASSAPGIEAFF; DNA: TGTGCCAGCAGCGCTCCGGGAATTGAAGCTTTCTTT
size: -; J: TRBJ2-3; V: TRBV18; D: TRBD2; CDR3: CASSQGTSGTDTQYF; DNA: TGTGCCAGCTCACAGGGGACTAGCGGCACAGATACGCAGTATTTT
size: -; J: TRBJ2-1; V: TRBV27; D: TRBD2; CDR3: CASKTSGAVSYNEQFF; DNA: TGTGCCAGCAAGACTAGCGGGGCAGTGTCCTACAATGAGCAGTTCTTC
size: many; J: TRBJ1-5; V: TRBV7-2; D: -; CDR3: CASSLGGTQPQHF; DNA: TGTGCCAGCAGCTTAGGCGGGACTCAGCCCCAGCATTTT
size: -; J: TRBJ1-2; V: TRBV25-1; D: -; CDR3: CASSGTAYGYTF; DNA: TGTGCCAGCAGTGGAACAGCATATGGCTACACCTTC
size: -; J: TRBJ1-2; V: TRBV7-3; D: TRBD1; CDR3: CASSLRTGEGYTF; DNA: TGTGCCAGCAGCTTAAGGACAGGTGAAGGCTACACCTTC
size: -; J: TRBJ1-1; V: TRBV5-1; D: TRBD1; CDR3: CASSSTGGLTEAFF; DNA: TGCGCCAGCAGCTCGACAGGGGGCCTCACTGAAGCTTTCTTT
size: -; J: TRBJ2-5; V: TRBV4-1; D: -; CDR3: CASSQSLPQETQYF; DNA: TGCGCCAGCAGCCAATCACTACCGCAAGAGACCCAGTACTTC
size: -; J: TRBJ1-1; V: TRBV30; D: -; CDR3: CAFKGRQGTEAFF; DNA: TGTGCCTTCAAGGGGCGGCAGGGCACTGAAGCTTTCTTT
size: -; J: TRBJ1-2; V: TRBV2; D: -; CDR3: CASSEGESHGYTF; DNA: TGTGCCAGCAGTGAAGGGGAGTCCCATGGCTACACCTTC
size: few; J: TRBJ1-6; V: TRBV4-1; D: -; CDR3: CASSQDEGEKHNSPLHF; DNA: TGCGCCAGCAGCCAAGACGAAGGGGAAAAGCATAATTCACCCCTCCACTTT
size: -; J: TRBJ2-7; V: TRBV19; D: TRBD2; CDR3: CASTIRLAGGDYEQYF; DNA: TGTGCCAGTACCATACGGCTAGCGGGAGGGGACTACGAGCAGTACTTC
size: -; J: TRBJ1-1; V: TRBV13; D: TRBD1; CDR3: CASSPRQGRMNTEAFF; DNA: TGTGCCAGCAGCCCCCGACAGGGAAGAATGAACACTGAAGCTTTCTTT
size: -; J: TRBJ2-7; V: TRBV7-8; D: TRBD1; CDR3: CASSLGQGIFYEQYF; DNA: TGTGCCAGCAGCTTAGGACAGGGTATTTTTTACGAGCAGTACTTC
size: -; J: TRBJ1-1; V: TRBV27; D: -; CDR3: CASSNRRYTEAFF; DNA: TGTGCCAGCAGTAATAGGAGGTACACTGAAGCTTTCTTT
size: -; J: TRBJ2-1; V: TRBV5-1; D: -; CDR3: CASSELARGSYNEQFF; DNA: TGCGCCAGCAGCGAGCTGGCCAGGGGCTCCTACAATGAGCAGTTCTTC
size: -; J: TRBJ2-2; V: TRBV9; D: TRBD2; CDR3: CASSVVGRPSGNTGELFF; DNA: TGTGCCAGCAGCGTAGTGGGTCGTCCTAGCGGAAACACCGGGGAGCTGTTTTTT
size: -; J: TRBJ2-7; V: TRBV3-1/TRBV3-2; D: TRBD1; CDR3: CASSHTGVFYEQYF; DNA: TGTGCCAGCAGCCACACAGGGGTCTTCTACGAGCAGTACTTC
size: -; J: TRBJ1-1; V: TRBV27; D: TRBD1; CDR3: CASTSGDRNTEAFF; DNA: TGTGCCAGCACCTCTGGGGACAGGAACACTGAAGCTTTCTTT
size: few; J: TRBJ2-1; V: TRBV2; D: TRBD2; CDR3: CASTLLAGVNEQFF; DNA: TGTGCCAGCACTTTACTAGCGGGAGTAAATGAGCAGTTCTTC
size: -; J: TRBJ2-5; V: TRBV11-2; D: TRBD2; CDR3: CASSRNSGRLPQYF; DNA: TGTGCCAGCAGCCGTAATAGCGGGAGGCTCCCCCAGTACTTC
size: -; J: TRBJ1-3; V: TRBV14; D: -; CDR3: CASSQSRPSSGNTIYF; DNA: TGTGCCAGCAGCCAATCCAGGCCGTCCTCTGGAAACACCATATATTTT
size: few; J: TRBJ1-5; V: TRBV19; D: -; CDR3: CASNNRADNQPQHF; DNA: TGTGCCAGTAATAACAGGGCGGACAATCAGCCCCAGCATTTT
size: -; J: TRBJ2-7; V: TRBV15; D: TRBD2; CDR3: CATSAQLAGSSYEQYF; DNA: TGTGCCACCAGCGCCCAACTAGCGGGTTCCTCCTACGAGCAGTACTTC
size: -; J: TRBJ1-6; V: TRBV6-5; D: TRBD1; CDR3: CASSYSTGVGTPLHF; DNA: TGTGCCAGCAGTTACTCGACAGGGGTAGGGACACCCCTCCACTTT
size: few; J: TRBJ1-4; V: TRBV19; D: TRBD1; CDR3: CASSSPDRGTTNEKLFF; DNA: TGTGCCAGTAGCAGCCCGGACAGGGGGACAACTAATGAAAAACTGTTTTTT
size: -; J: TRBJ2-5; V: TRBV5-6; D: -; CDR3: CASSLGPGTPPPPGETQYF; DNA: TGTGCCAGCAGCTTGGGGCCCGGGACTCCCCCACCCCCCGGAGAGACCCAGTACTTC
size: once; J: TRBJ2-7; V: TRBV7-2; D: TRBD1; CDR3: CASSLLRDRGYEQYF; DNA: TGTGCCAGCAGCTTGTTACGGGACAGGGGCTACGAGCAGTACTTC
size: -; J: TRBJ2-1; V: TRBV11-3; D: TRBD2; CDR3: CASSSSFRGSSYNEQFF; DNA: TGTGCCAGCAGCTCCTCCTTTCGCGGGAGCTCCTACAATGAGCAGTTCTTC
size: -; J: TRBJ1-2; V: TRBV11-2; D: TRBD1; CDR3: CASSKWTGGLINYGYTF; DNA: TGTGCCAGCAGCAAGTGGACAGGGGGCCTAATTAACTATGGCTACACCTTC
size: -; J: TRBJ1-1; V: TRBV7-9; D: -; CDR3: CASSLGLTNTEAFF; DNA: TGTGCCAGCAGCTTAGGACTTACCAACACTGAAGCTTTCTTT
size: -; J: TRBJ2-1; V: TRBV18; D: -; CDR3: CASSLTRVGQFF; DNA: TGTGCCAGCTCTCTGACTCGCGTTGGGCAGTTCTTC
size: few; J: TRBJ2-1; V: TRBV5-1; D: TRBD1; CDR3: CASSLGQGGNEQFF; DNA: TGCGCCAGCAGCTTGGGACAGGGGGGCAATGAGCAGTTCTTC
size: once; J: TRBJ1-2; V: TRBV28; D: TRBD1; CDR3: CASSRIGTGVDYGYTF; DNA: TGTGCCAGCAGCCGGATCGGGACAGGGGTAGACTATGGCTACACCTTC
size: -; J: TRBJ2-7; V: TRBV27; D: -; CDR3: CASSSSGVNEQYF; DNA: TGTGCCAGCAGTTCCTCGGGGGTGAACGAGCAGTACTTC
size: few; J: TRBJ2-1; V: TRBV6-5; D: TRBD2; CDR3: CASSYRASGSEQFF; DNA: TGTGCCAGCAGTTACAGGGCTAGCGGGAGTGAGCAGTTCTTC
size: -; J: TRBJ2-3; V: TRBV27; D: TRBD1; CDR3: CASSLRDRGPDTQYF; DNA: TGTGCCAGCAGCCTGAGGGACAGGGGTCCAGATACGCAGTATTTT